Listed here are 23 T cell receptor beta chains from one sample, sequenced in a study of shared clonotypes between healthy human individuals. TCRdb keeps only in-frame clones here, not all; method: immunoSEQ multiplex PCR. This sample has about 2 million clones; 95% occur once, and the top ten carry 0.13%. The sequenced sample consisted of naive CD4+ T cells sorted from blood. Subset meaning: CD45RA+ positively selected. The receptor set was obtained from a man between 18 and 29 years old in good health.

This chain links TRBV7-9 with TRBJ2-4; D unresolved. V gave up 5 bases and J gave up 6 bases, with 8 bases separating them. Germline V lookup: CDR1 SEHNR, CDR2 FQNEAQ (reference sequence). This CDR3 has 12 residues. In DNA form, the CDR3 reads TGTGCCAGCAGCGTAGACTCAAACATTCAGTACTTC. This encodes CASSVDSNIQYF.

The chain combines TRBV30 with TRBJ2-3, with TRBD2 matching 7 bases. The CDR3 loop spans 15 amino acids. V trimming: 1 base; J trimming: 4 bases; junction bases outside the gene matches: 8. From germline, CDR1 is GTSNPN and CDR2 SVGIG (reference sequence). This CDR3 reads CAWSGGRGESDTQYF. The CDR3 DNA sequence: TGTGCCTGGAGTGGTGGGAGGGGCGAGTCAGATACGCAGTATTTT.

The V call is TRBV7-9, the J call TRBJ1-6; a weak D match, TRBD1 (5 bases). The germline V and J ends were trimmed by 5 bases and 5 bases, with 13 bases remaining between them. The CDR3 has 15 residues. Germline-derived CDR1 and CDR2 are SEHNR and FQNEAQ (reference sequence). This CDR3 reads CASSPSGTDNSPLHF. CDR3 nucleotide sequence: TGTGCCAGCAGCCCCTCCGGGACGGATAATTCACCCCTCCACTTT. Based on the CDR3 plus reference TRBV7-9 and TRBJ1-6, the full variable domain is DTGVSQNPRHKITKRGQNVTFRCDPISEHNRLYWYRQTLGQGPEFLTYFQNEAQLEKSRLLSDRFSAERPKGSFSTLEIQRTEQGDSAMYLCASSPSGTDNSPLHFGNGTRLTVT.

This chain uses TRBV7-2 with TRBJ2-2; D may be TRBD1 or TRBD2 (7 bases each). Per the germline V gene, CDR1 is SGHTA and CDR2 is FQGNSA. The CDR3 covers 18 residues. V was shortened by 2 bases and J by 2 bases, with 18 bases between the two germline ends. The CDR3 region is CASSLTTGRGVNTGELFF. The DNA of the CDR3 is TGTGCCAGCAGCTTAACGACAGGGAGGGGAGTTAACACCGGGGAGCTGTTTTTT.

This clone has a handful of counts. CDR3 protein: CASSHPFGYTF. The DNA for the CDR3 is TGTGCCAGCAGCCACCCTTTCGGCTACACCTTC. The rearrangement uses TRBV7-9 and TRBJ1-2; D gene ambiguous. The CDR3 runs 11 residues. V lost 5 bases and J lost 8, with 9 bases in between. Germline-derived CDR1 and CDR2 are SEHNR and FQNEAQ (reference sequence).

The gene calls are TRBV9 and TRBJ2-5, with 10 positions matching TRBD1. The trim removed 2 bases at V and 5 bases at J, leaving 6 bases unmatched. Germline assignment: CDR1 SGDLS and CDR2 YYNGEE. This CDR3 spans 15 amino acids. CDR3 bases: TGTGCCAGCAGCGTTGGAGACAGGGGGCGGGAGACCCAGTACTTC. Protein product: CASSVGDRGRETQYF.

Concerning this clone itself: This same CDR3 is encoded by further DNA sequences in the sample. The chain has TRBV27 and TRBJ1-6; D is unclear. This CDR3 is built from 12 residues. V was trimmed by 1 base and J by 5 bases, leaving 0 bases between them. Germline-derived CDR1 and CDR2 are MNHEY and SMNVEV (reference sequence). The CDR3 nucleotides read TGTGCCAGCAGTTTATATAATTCACCCCTCCACTTT. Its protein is CASSLYNSPLHF.

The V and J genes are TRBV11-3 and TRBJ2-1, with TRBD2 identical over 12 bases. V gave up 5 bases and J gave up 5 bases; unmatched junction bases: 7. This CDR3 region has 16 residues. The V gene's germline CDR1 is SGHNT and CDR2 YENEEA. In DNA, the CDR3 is TGTGCCAGCAGCCCCCGGACTAGCGGGATTCACAATGAGCAGTTCTTC. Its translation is CASSPRTSGIHNEQFF. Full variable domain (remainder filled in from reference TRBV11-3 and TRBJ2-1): EAGVVQSPRYKIIEKKQPVAFWCNPISGHNTLYWYLQNLGQGPELLIRYENEEAVDDSQLPKDRFSAERLKGVDSTLKIQPAELGDSAVYLCASSPRTSGIHNEQFFGPGTRLTVL.

The CDR3 here is CASSEVQGGTGELFF. As DNA, the CDR3 is TGCGCCAGCAGTGAAGTCCAGGGGGGCACCGGGGAGCTGTTTTTT. The chain combines TRBV10-2 with TRBJ2-2, with D possibly being TRBD1 (7 bases). The length of the CDR3 is 15 residues. The V gene's germline CDR1 is WSHSY and CDR2 SAAADI. The germline V and J ends were trimmed by 3 bases and 4 bases, with 12 bases remaining between them.

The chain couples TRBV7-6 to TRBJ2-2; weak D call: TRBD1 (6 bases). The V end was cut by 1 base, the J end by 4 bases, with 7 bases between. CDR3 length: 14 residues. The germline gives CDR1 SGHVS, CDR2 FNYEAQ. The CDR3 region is CASSLEGVTGELFF. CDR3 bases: TGTGCCAGCAGCTTAGAGGGGGTCACCGGGGAGCTGTTTTTT.

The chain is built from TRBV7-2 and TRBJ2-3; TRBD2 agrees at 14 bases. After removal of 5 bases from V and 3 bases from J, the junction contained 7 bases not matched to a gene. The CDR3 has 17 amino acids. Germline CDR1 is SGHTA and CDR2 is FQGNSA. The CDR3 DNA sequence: TGTGCCAGCAGCCTTCGACTAGCGGGAGGGCCAACAGATACGCAGTATTTT. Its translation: CASSLRLAGGPTDTQYF. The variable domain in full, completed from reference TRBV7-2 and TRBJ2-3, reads GAGVSQSPSNKVTEKGKDVELRCDPISGHTALYWYRQSLGQGLEFLIYFQGNSAPDKSGLPSDRFSAERTGGSVSTLTIQRTQQEDSAVYLCASSLRLAGGPTDTQYFGPGTRLTVL.

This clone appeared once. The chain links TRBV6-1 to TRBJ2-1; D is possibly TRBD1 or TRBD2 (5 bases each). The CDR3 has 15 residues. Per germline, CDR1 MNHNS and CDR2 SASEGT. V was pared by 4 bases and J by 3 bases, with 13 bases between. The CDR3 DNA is TGTGCCAGCAGTGGGGGGACGGGGAACTACAATGAGCAGTTCTTC. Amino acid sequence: CASSGGTGNYNEQFF.

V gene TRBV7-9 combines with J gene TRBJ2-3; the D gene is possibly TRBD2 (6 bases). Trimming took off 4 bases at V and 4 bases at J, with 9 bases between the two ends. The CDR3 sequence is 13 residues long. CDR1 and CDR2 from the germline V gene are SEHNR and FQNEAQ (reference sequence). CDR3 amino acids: CASSYAGSDTQYF. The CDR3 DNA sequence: TGTGCCAGCAGCTACGCGGGGTCAGATACGCAGTATTTT.

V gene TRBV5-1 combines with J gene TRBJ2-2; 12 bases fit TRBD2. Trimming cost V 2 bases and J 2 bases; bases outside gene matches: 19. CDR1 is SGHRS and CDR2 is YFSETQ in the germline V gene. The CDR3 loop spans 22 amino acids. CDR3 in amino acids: CASSFSSKTSGSFAQNTGELFF. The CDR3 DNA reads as TGCGCCAGCAGCTTCTCTTCTAAGACTAGCGGGAGTTTTGCCCAAAACACCGGGGAGCTGTTTTTT.

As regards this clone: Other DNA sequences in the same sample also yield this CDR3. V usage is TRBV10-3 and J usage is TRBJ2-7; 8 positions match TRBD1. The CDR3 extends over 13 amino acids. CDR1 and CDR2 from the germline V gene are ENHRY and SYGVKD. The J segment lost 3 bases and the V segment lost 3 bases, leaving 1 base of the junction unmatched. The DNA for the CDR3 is TGTGCCATCAGTGAAGACAGGGGCTACGAGCAGTACTTC. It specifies CAISEDRGYEQYF.

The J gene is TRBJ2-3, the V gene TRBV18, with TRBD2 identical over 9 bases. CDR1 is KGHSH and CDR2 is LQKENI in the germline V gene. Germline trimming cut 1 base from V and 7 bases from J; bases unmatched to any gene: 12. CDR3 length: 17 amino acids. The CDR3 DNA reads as TGTGCCAGCTCACCACTTTCCGTGGCGGGAGGGCCAAATACGCAGTATTTT. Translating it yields CASSPLSVAGGPNTQYF. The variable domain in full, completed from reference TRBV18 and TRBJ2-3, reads NAGVMQNPRHLVRRRGQEARLRCSPMKGHSHVYWYRQLPEEGLKFMVYLQKENIIDESGMPKERFSAEFPKEGPSILRIQQVVRGDSAAYFCASSPLSVAGGPNTQYFGPGTRLTVL.

CDR3 protein: CASSGEEGTVQYF. DNA of the CDR3: TGTGCCAGCAGTGGGGAAGAGGGCACGGTTCAGTACTTC. The gene calls are TRBV6-1 and TRBJ2-4; D may be TRBD2 (5 bases). The CDR3 runs to 13 residues. CDR1 is MNHNS and CDR2 is SASEGT in the germline V gene. V was clipped by 4 bases and J by 11 bases, with 15 bases between them.

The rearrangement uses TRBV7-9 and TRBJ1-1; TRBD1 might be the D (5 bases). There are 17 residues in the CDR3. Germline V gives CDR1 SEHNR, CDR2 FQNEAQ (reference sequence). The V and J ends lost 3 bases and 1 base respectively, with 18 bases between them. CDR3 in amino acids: CASSLAMGEAANTEAFF. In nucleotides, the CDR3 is TGTGCCAGCAGCTTGGCCATGGGGGAGGCAGCGAACACTGAAGCTTTCTTT.

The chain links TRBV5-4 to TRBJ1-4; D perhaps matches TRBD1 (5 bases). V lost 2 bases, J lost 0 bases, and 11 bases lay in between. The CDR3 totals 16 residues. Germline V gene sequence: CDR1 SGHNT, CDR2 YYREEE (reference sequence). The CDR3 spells CASSFRGGTTNEKLFF. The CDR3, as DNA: TGTGCCAGCAGCTTTAGGGGCGGCACAACTAATGAAAAACTGTTTTTT.

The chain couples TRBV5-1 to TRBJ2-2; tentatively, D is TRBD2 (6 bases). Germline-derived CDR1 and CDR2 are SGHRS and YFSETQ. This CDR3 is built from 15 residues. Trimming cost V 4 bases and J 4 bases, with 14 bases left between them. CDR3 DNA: TGCGCCAGCAGCCCCAACGGGGGAGGCACCGGGGAGCTGTTTTTT. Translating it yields CASSPNGGGTGELFF.

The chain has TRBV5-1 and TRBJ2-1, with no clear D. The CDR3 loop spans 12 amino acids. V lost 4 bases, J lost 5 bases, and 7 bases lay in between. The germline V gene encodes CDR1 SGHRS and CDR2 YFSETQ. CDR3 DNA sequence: TGCGCCAGCAGCAAAGAAGACAATGAGCAGTTCTTC. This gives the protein CASSKEDNEQFF.

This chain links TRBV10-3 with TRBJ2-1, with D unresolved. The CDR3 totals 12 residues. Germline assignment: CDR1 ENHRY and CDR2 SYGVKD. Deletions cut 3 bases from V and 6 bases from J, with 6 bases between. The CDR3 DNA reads TGTGCCATCAGTGACTACCTCAATGAGCAGTTCTTC. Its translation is CAISDYLNEQFF.

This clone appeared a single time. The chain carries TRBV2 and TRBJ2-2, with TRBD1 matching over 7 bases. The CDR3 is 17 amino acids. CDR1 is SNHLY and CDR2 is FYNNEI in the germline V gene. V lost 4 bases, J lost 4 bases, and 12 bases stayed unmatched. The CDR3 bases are TGTGCCAGCAGTGTTCGGGGTCAGGGGGTTGGCACCGGGGAGCTGTTTTTT. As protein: CASSVRGQGVGTGELFF.